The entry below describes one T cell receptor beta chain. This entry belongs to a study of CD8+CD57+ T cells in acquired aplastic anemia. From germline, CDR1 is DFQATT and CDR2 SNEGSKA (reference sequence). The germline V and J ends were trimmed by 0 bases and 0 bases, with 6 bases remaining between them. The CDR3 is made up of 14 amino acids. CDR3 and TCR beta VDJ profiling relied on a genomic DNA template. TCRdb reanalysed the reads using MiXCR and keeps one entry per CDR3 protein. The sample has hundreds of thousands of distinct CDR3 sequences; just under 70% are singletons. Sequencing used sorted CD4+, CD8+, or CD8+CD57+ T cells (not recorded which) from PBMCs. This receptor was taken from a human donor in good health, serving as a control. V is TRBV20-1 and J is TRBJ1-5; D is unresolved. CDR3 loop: CSARDLASNQPQHF. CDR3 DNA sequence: TGCAGTGCTAGAGATCTGGCTAGCAATCAGCCCCAGCATTTT.